These T cell receptor beta chains were read from a single sample in a study of T cell responses to AZD1222 COVID-19 vaccine. Method: immunoSEQ multiplex PCR; TCRdb's copy keeps in-frame clones and lacks some. Here the sample spans some 120,000 clones, approximately 89% being singletons. The source material was peripheral blood, sampled on day 0 of AZD1222 vaccination. Receptors originate from an adult in good health. Both conserved end residues are part of each CDR3. Each record gives: J gene, CDR3 length, D gene, V gene, clone size, CDR3 DNA, CDR3 protein. D genes are given only for firm matches. Clone size, where shown, is once, few, many, or a class for clones that have expanded.

j_gene: TRBJ2-3; len: 14; d_gene: TRBD2; v_gene: TRBV6-2/TRBV6-3; abundance: once; CDR3nt: TGTGCCAGCAGTCTAGCGGCAATCACAGATACGCAGTATTTT; CDR3aa: CASSLAAITDTQYF
j_gene: TRBJ1-1; len: 14; d_gene: .; v_gene: TRBV27; abundance: .; CDR3nt: TGTGCCAGCAGTTTTGGCGTCAGCAACACTGAAGCTTTCTTT; CDR3aa: CASSFGVSNTEAFF
j_gene: TRBJ2-4; len: 14; d_gene: .; v_gene: TRBV29-1; abundance: .; CDR3nt: TGCAGCGCCACCTTATGGATAGCCAAAAACATTCAGTACTTC; CDR3aa: CSATLWIAKNIQYF
j_gene: TRBJ2-5; len: 13; d_gene: .; v_gene: TRBV12-3/TRBV12-4; abundance: few; CDR3nt: TGTGCCAGCAGTTTACAGTTCCCAGAGACCCAGTACTTC; CDR3aa: CASSLQFPETQYF
j_gene: TRBJ1-4; len: 15; d_gene: .; v_gene: TRBV11-2; abundance: .; CDR3nt: TGTGCCAGCAGCTTAGCTGGCCGGGCTTGGGGAAAACTGTTTTTT; CDR3aa: CASSLAGRAWGKLFF
j_gene: TRBJ2-5; len: 16; d_gene: TRBD2; v_gene: TRBV5-6; abundance: .; CDR3nt: TGTGCCAGCAGCGGGGGACTAGCGGGGTACCAAGAGACCCAGTACTTC; CDR3aa: CASSGGLAGYQETQYF
j_gene: TRBJ1-1; len: 12; d_gene: .; v_gene: TRBV6-5; abundance: .; CDR3nt: TGTGCCAGCTCCGCTCTAGGAACTGAAGCTTTCTTT; CDR3aa: CASSALGTEAFF
j_gene: TRBJ2-1; len: 15; d_gene: TRBD2; v_gene: TRBV6-5; abundance: .; CDR3nt: TGTGCCAGCCAACGGGGGGGCCAATGGTGGGATGAGCAGTTCTTC; CDR3aa: CASQRGGQWWDEQFF
j_gene: TRBJ2-5; len: 15; d_gene: TRBD2; v_gene: TRBV7-2; abundance: .; CDR3nt: TGTGCCAGCAGATCTAATAGCGGGGGTGGAGAGACCCAGTACTTC; CDR3aa: CASRSNSGGGETQYF
j_gene: TRBJ2-5; len: 16; d_gene: TRBD1; v_gene: TRBV5-1; abundance: .; CDR3nt: TGCGCCAGCAGCTTATATCGGACAGGGGGCGCGGGGACCCAGTACTTC; CDR3aa: CASSLYRTGGAGTQYF
j_gene: TRBJ2-3; len: 15; d_gene: .; v_gene: TRBV4-3; abundance: .; CDR3nt: TGCGCCAGCAGCCAAGAGGGTTACTACACAGATACGCAGTATTTT; CDR3aa: CASSQEGYYTDTQYF
j_gene: TRBJ2-7; len: 16; d_gene: .; v_gene: TRBV3-1/TRBV3-2; abundance: .; CDR3nt: TGTGCCAGCAGCCAAGCCCACCCTAGGGCCCTAGGGGAGCAGTACTTC; CDR3aa: CASSQAHPRALGEQYF
j_gene: TRBJ1-1; len: 13; d_gene: .; v_gene: TRBV19; abundance: .; CDR3nt: TGTGCCAGTAGTAACAGGGATGACACTGAAGCTTTCTTT; CDR3aa: CASSNRDDTEAFF
j_gene: TRBJ1-1; len: 13; d_gene: TRBD1; v_gene: TRBV10-2; abundance: .; CDR3nt: TGCGCCAGCGCCAGGGGGATGAACACTGAAGCTTTCTTT; CDR3aa: CASARGMNTEAFF
j_gene: TRBJ2-5; len: 15; d_gene: TRBD2; v_gene: TRBV7-6; abundance: .; CDR3nt: TGTGCCAGCAGCCAATCCGGGACTAGCCAAGAGACCCAGTACTTC; CDR3aa: CASSQSGTSQETQYF
j_gene: TRBJ2-7; len: 16; d_gene: .; v_gene: TRBV7-9; abundance: .; CDR3nt: TGTGCCAGCAGCACGGCGATCGGGGAGAAAGACTACGAGCAGTACTTC; CDR3aa: CASSTAIGEKDYEQYF
j_gene: TRBJ1-5; len: 15; d_gene: TRBD1; v_gene: TRBV10-2; abundance: .; CDR3nt: TGCGCCAGCCGCGTGGCAGGGGGTGTCAATCAGCCCCAGCATTTT; CDR3aa: CASRVAGGVNQPQHF
j_gene: TRBJ1-1; len: 11; d_gene: .; v_gene: TRBV27; abundance: few; CDR3nt: TGTGCCAGCACCTGGGGTACTGAAGCTTTCTTT; CDR3aa: CASTWGTEAFF
j_gene: TRBJ2-5; len: 15; d_gene: TRBD2; v_gene: TRBV27; abundance: .; CDR3nt: TGTGCCAGCAGTTTACAGGCGGGAGATTTGGAGACCCAGTACTTC; CDR3aa: CASSLQAGDLETQYF
j_gene: TRBJ2-1; len: 13; d_gene: TRBD1; v_gene: TRBV7-2; abundance: .; CDR3nt: TGTGCCAGTAGACAGGGTCATTACAATGAGCAGTTCTTC; CDR3aa: CASRQGHYNEQFF
j_gene: TRBJ1-2; len: 15; d_gene: TRBD1; v_gene: TRBV5-1; abundance: .; CDR3nt: TGCGCCAGCAGCTTGGAAACAGGGGGCTACTATGGCTACACCTTC; CDR3aa: CASSLETGGYYGYTF
j_gene: TRBJ1-3; len: 13; d_gene: .; v_gene: TRBV3-1/TRBV3-2; abundance: .; CDR3nt: TGTGCCAGCAGCCCAGGGCCTGGAAACACCATATATTTT; CDR3aa: CASSPGPGNTIYF
j_gene: TRBJ2-2; len: 14; d_gene: .; v_gene: TRBV5-1; abundance: once; CDR3nt: TGCGCCAGCAGCCAGGACAGGAACACCGGGGAGCTGTTTTTT; CDR3aa: CASSQDRNTGELFF
j_gene: TRBJ1-2; len: 14; d_gene: TRBD1; v_gene: TRBV19; abundance: few; CDR3nt: TGTGCCAGTCGCAGAACAGGGGAATGGGATGGCTACACCTTC; CDR3aa: CASRRTGEWDGYTF
j_gene: TRBJ2-1; len: 16; d_gene: .; v_gene: TRBV2; abundance: .; CDR3nt: TGTGCCAGCAGGCCGGGACATCTAAACTCCTACAATGAGCAGTTCTTC; CDR3aa: CASRPGHLNSYNEQFF
j_gene: TRBJ2-3; len: 16; d_gene: TRBD2; v_gene: TRBV27; abundance: .; CDR3nt: TGTGCCAGCAGTTCCACTAGCGGAGCTAGCACAGATACGCAGTATTTT; CDR3aa: CASSSTSGASTDTQYF
j_gene: TRBJ2-2; len: 16; d_gene: TRBD1; v_gene: TRBV9; abundance: once; CDR3nt: TGTGCCAGCAGCCCCGAGGACAGGGGGCCCACCGGGGAGCTGTTTTTT; CDR3aa: CASSPEDRGPTGELFF
j_gene: TRBJ2-7; len: 15; d_gene: TRBD1; v_gene: TRBV9; abundance: .; CDR3nt: TGTGCCAGCAGCGTAGACGGACAGGGGGGTTACGAGCAGTACTTC; CDR3aa: CASSVDGQGGYEQYF
j_gene: TRBJ1-2; len: 15; d_gene: TRBD1; v_gene: TRBV5-1; abundance: .; CDR3nt: TGCGCCAGCAGGGGACCGGGACAGGGTGGCTATGGCTACACCTTC; CDR3aa: CASRGPGQGGYGYTF
j_gene: TRBJ2-1; len: 16; d_gene: TRBD2; v_gene: TRBV6-2/TRBV6-3; abundance: .; CDR3nt: TGTGCCAGCAGTTTAGCGGGAGGGGGTTACGACAATGAGCAGTTCTTC; CDR3aa: CASSLAGGGYDNEQFF
j_gene: TRBJ2-1; len: 14; d_gene: .; v_gene: TRBV24-1; abundance: .; CDR3nt: TGTGCCACCAGTGACACAGGGTTTATGGGTGAGCAGTTCTTC; CDR3aa: CATSDTGFMGEQFF
j_gene: TRBJ1-4; len: 13; d_gene: TRBD1; v_gene: TRBV29-1; abundance: .; CDR3nt: TGCAGCGTGGAGGACAGGGCTGGGGAAAAACTGTTTTTT; CDR3aa: CSVEDRAGEKLFF
j_gene: TRBJ2-7; len: 16; d_gene: TRBD1; v_gene: TRBV4-2; abundance: .; CDR3nt: TGTGCCAGCAGCCAAGCTATGGGGACAGGTGCCTACGAGCAGTACTTC; CDR3aa: CASSQAMGTGAYEQYF
j_gene: TRBJ1-2; len: 14; d_gene: .; v_gene: TRBV6-5; abundance: few; CDR3nt: TGTGCCAGCAGTTTGAGCCCGCTAACTTATGGCTACACCTTC; CDR3aa: CASSLSPLTYGYTF
j_gene: TRBJ1-5; len: 12; d_gene: .; v_gene: TRBV7-9; abundance: .; CDR3nt: TGTGCCAGCAGCACCAGGGCGCAGCCCCAGCATTTT; CDR3aa: CASSTRAQPQHF
j_gene: TRBJ1-1; len: 13; d_gene: .; v_gene: TRBV24-1; abundance: .; CDR3nt: TGTGCCACCAGTGATTTACACCTAAGGGAAGCTTTCTTT; CDR3aa: CATSDLHLREAFF
j_gene: TRBJ2-7; len: 13; d_gene: .; v_gene: TRBV6-5; abundance: .; CDR3nt: TGTGCCAGCAGTCCTTCGACGGGCTACGGGCAGTACTTC; CDR3aa: CASSPSTGYGQYF
j_gene: TRBJ2-1; len: 14; d_gene: TRBD2; v_gene: TRBV7-3; abundance: .; CDR3nt: TGTGCCAGCAGCTTAAAGACTAGCGGGAGTGAGCAGTTCTTC; CDR3aa: CASSLKTSGSEQFF
j_gene: TRBJ2-2; len: 16; d_gene: .; v_gene: TRBV12-2; abundance: .; CDR3nt: TGTGCAAGTCGCCCCAGTCCCCTTTGGAACACCGGGGAGCTGTTTTTT; CDR3aa: CASRPSPLWNTGELFF
j_gene: TRBJ2-3; len: 14; d_gene: TRBD2; v_gene: TRBV19; abundance: once; CDR3nt: TGTGCCAGTATCCCAAGCGGGAGTAGGAATACGCAGTATTTT; CDR3aa: CASIPSGSRNTQYF
j_gene: TRBJ2-3; len: 14; d_gene: .; v_gene: TRBV10-1; abundance: .; CDR3nt: TGCGCCAGCAGTGAACAGGCCGGAGGAGATACGCAGTATTTT; CDR3aa: CASSEQAGGDTQYF
j_gene: TRBJ2-7; len: 14; d_gene: .; v_gene: TRBV3-1/TRBV3-2; abundance: .; CDR3nt: TGTGCCAGCAGCCTGAGTAGGGGGATTGGCGAGCAGTACTTC; CDR3aa: CASSLSRGIGEQYF
j_gene: TRBJ2-7; len: 15; d_gene: TRBD1; v_gene: TRBV28; abundance: .; CDR3nt: TGTGCCAGCATCACTCCGGGGACAGGGACCTACGAGCAGTACTTC; CDR3aa: CASITPGTGTYEQYF
j_gene: TRBJ2-7; len: 16; d_gene: TRBD2; v_gene: TRBV5-6; abundance: .; CDR3nt: TGTGCCAGCAGCTCCTTCTTAGCGGGCTACTCCTACGAGCAGTACTTC; CDR3aa: CASSSFLAGYSYEQYF
j_gene: TRBJ2-2; len: 13; d_gene: .; v_gene: TRBV5-1; abundance: .; CDR3nt: TGCGCCAGCAGCAGGGGACCGACCGGGGAGCTGTTTTTT; CDR3aa: CASSRGPTGELFF
j_gene: TRBJ2-3; len: 13; d_gene: .; v_gene: TRBV2; abundance: .; CDR3nt: TGTGCCAGCAGTCGGTTCCCGGGAGATACGCAGTATTTT; CDR3aa: CASSRFPGDTQYF
j_gene: TRBJ2-1; len: 12; d_gene: .; v_gene: TRBV28; abundance: once; CDR3nt: TGTGCCAGCAGTTCTAGGGTTCCTGAGCAGTTCTTC; CDR3aa: CASSSRVPEQFF
j_gene: TRBJ1-1; len: 12; d_gene: .; v_gene: TRBV11-2; abundance: .; CDR3nt: TGTGCCAGCAGCTTGGACGGGGGGCTCGCTTTCTTT; CDR3aa: CASSLDGGLAFF
j_gene: TRBJ2-1; len: 15; d_gene: TRBD2; v_gene: TRBV7-6; abundance: .; CDR3nt: TGTGCCAGCAGCTTAGGGACTAGCCGATTCAATGAGCAGTTCTTC; CDR3aa: CASSLGTSRFNEQFF
j_gene: TRBJ1-6; len: 15; d_gene: TRBD1; v_gene: TRBV5-6; abundance: .; CDR3nt: TGTGCCAGCAGCTTGGAGGGACAGGGCGATTCACCCCTCCACTTT; CDR3aa: CASSLEGQGDSPLHF
j_gene: TRBJ1-2; len: 12; d_gene: .; v_gene: TRBV12-3/TRBV12-4; abundance: .; CDR3nt: TGTGCCAGCAGTTTAATAGGTGGTGGCTACACCTTC; CDR3aa: CASSLIGGGYTF
j_gene: TRBJ1-2; len: 14; d_gene: TRBD1; v_gene: TRBV27; abundance: .; CDR3nt: TGTGCCAGCAGTTCCGGGACAGGGGAATCTGGCTACACCTTC; CDR3aa: CASSSGTGESGYTF
j_gene: TRBJ2-7; len: 14; d_gene: TRBD1; v_gene: TRBV16; abundance: .; CDR3nt: TGTGCCAGCAGCCAGAGACAGGGGGCCAGAGAGCAGTACTTC; CDR3aa: CASSQRQGAREQYF
j_gene: TRBJ2-3; len: 15; d_gene: .; v_gene: TRBV5-4; abundance: .; CDR3nt: TGTGCCAGCAGCTTAGGTTCTTTGGGGGCAGATACGCAGTATTTT; CDR3aa: CASSLGSLGADTQYF
j_gene: TRBJ2-1; len: 17; d_gene: TRBD2; v_gene: TRBV14; abundance: .; CDR3nt: TGTGCCAGCAGTTCCTTTGAAGGACTAGCGGGAGAGGGTGAGCAGTTCTTC; CDR3aa: CASSSFEGLAGEGEQFF
j_gene: TRBJ2-4; len: 13; d_gene: .; v_gene: TRBV27; abundance: once; CDR3nt: TGTGCCAGCAGTTTTTATCTGGGGGACATTCAGTACTTC; CDR3aa: CASSFYLGDIQYF
j_gene: TRBJ2-1; len: 15; d_gene: TRBD2; v_gene: TRBV30; abundance: .; CDR3nt: TGTGCCTGGAGTCGGATAGCGGGACTCTACAATGAGCAGTTCTTC; CDR3aa: CAWSRIAGLYNEQFF
j_gene: TRBJ1-5; len: 18; d_gene: .; v_gene: TRBV4-1; abundance: .; CDR3nt: TGCGCCAGCAGCCGAGGCCCGCCGGGGGGAAGGTTTAATCAGCCCCAGCATTTT; CDR3aa: CASSRGPPGGRFNQPQHF
j_gene: TRBJ1-4; len: 13; d_gene: .; v_gene: TRBV4-1; abundance: .; CDR3nt: TGCGCCAGCAGCCAAAGAGGGGCCCACCGTCTGTTTTTT; CDR3aa: CASSQRGAHRLFF
j_gene: TRBJ1-2; len: 14; d_gene: TRBD1; v_gene: TRBV19; abundance: .; CDR3nt: TGTGCCAGTGCGGGACAGGGGTTTCCCTATGGCTACACCTTC; CDR3aa: CASAGQGFPYGYTF